The table lists the clone carrying this T cell receptor (beta chain) with many counts. What it binds is unknown. These data belong to a study of T-cell memory formation after mild COVID-19. The study's findings and limits: CD4/CD8 balance held among clones contracting day 15 to 85, and later expanders leaned CD4+. Clones which contracted sat mainly in CM and EM if CD4+, and in EMRA if CD8+.

Each CDR3 protein is one row after TCRdb ran MiXCR on the 5' RACE reads. The profile shows hundreds of thousands of distinct CDR3 sequences, about 15% of them singletons. The junction had 4 bases not matched to a gene; V was cut back by 6 bases and J by 2 bases. Germline V CDR1 and CDR2: SGDLS, YYNGEE. This CDR3 has 14 residues. This clonotype was obtained from a man aged 18 to 29 who had mild COVID-19 (a few samples of this study predate the infection). Cell type and time point are not known. This chain uses TRBV9 with TRBJ2-1, with TRBD1 identical over 8 bases. The sequenced material came from PBMCs or a T cell subset sorted from them (not recorded which). This CDR3 reads CASTPQGAYNEQFF. CDR3 DNA: TGTGCCAGCACCCCACAGGGGGCCTACAATGAGCAGTTCTTC. The entire variable domain, with the rest obtained from reference TRBV9 and TRBJ2-1, is as follows: DSGVTQTPKHLITATGQRVTLRCSPRSGDLSVYWYQQSLDQGLQFLIQYYNGEERAKGNILERFSAQQFPDLHSELNLSSLELGDSALYFCASTPQGAYNEQFFGPGTRLTVL.